This T cell receptor beta chain was retrieved from a study of T cell repertoires in cytomegalovirus infection. Background on the study: The study used recently identified HLA-C-restricted and well-studied HLA-B-restricted CMV epitopes. Through public TCR beta signatures, both CMV infection and matching HLA type were indicated. Study findings and constraints: Cumulative frequency of public TCR beta families picked out carriers of CMV plus the relevant HLA. Ex vivo responses were dominated by HLA-C-restricted CMV-specific TCR beta clonotypes.

This clonotype turned up a few times. Its antigen is unidentified. TCRdb re-called the reads through MiXCR, storing one row per CDR3 protein. Among approximately 270,000 distinct CDR3 sequences, less than 25% were seen once, and the ten largest hold approximately 19%. There are 17 residues in the CDR3. V was clipped by 2 bases and J by 0 bases, with 11 bases between them. Germline V gene sequence: CDR1 ENHRY, CDR2 SYGVKD. V usage is TRBV10-3 and J usage is TRBJ2-6; D is unresolved. The clonotype was recovered from a human donor in good health (CMV status not recorded). Some clones in this sample may be carry-over from other donors' samples. The sequencing here drew on cultured PBMCs, taken from culture after CMV antigen stimulation. The CDR3 DNA reads as TGTGCCATCAGTGAGAGAGGACGGAACTCTGGGGCCAACGTCCTGACTTTC. It yields the protein CAISERGRNSGANVLTF.